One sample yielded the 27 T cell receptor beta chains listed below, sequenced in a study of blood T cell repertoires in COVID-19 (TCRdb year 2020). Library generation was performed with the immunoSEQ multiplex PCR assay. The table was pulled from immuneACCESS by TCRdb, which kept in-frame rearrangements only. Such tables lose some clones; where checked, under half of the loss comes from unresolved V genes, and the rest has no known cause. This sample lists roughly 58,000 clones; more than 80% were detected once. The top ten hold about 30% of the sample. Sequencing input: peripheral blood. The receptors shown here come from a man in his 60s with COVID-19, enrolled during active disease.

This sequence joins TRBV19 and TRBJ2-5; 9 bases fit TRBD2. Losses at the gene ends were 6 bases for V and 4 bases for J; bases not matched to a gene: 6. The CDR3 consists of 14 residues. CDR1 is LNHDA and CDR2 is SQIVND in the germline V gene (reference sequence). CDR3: CASRASGKGETQYF. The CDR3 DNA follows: TGTGCCAGTAGGGCTAGCGGGAAGGGAGAGACCCAGTACTTC.

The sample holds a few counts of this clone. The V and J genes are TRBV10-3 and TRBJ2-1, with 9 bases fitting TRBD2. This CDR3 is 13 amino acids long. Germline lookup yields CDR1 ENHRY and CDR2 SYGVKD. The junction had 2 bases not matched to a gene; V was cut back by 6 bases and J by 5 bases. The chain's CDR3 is CAIRRLADNEQFF. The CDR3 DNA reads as TGTGCCATCAGGAGACTAGCGGACAATGAGCAGTTCTTC.

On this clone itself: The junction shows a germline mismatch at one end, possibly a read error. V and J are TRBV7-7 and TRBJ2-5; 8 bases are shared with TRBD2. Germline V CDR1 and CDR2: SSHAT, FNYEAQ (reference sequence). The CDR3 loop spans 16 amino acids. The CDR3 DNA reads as TGTGCTAGCAGCTTAGTTGCGGGAGGTATTCAAGAGACCCAGTACTTC. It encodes CASSLVAGGIQETQYF.

CDR3 DNA: TGTGCCAGCAGCCAACGTCGAGGAGATGAAAAACTGTTTTTT. Its translation: CASSQRRGDEKLFF. The chain employs TRBV3-1 (or the pseudogene TRBV3-2) and TRBJ1-4, with D hard to call. Trimming shortened V by 2 bases and J by 6 bases, and 10 bases separated the two germline ends. This CDR3 comprises 14 residues. Germline V gene sequence: CDR1 LGHDT, CDR2 YNNKEL (reference sequence).

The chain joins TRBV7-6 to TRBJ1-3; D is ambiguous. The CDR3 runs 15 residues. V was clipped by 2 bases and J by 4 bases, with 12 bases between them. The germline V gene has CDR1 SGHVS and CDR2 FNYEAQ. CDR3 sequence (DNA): TGTGCCAGCAGCTTAATGCCTGGAGTCGGAAACACCATATATTTT. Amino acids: CASSLMPGVGNTIYF. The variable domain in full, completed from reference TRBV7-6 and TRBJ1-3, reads GAGVSQSPRYKVTKRGQDVALRCDPISGHVSLYWYRQALGQGPEFLTYFNYEAQQDKSGLPNDRFSAERPEGSISTLTIQRTEQRDSAMYRCASSLMPGVGNTIYFGEGSWLTVV.

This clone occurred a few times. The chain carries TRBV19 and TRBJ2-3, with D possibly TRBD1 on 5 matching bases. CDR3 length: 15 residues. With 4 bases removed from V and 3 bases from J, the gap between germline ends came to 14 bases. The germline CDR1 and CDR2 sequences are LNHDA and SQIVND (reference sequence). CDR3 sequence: CASSSPSRVTDTQYF. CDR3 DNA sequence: TGTGCCAGTAGTAGCCCCAGCAGGGTAACAGATACGCAGTATTTT.

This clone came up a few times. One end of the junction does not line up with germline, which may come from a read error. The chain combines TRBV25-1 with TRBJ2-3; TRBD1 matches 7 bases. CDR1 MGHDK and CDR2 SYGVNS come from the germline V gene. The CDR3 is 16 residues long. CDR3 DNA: TGTGCCAGCAGGGAATCGACAGGGATCATTGCAGATACGCAGTATTTT. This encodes CASRESTGIIADTQYF.

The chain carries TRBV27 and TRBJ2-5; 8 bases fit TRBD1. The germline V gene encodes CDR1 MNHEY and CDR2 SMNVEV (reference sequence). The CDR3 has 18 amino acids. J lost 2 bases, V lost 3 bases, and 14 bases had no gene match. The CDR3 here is CASSLKGVRTGLQETQYF. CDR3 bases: TGTGCCAGCAGTTTGAAAGGGGTTAGGACAGGGCTGCAAGAGACCCAGTACTTC.

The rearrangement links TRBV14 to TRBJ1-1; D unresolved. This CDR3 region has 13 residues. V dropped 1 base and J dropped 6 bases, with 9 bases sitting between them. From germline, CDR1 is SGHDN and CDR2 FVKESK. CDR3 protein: CASSQGQWAEAFF. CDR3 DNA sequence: TGTGCCAGCAGCCAAGGACAATGGGCTGAAGCTTTCTTT.

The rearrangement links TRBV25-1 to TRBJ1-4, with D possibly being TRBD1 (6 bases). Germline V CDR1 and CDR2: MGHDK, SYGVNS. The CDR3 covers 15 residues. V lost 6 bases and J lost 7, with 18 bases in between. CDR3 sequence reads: CASSSAGTNIEKLFF. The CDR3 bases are TGTGCCAGCAGCTCCGCTGGGACAAACATTGAAAAACTGTTTTTT.

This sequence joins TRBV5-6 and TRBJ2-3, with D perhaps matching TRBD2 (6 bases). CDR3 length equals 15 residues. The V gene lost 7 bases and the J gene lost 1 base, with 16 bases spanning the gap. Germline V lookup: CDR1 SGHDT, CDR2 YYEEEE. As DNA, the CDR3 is TGTGCCAGCCGACCCTCGGGGGACCGCACAGATACGCAGTATTTT. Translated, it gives CASRPSGDRTDTQYF.

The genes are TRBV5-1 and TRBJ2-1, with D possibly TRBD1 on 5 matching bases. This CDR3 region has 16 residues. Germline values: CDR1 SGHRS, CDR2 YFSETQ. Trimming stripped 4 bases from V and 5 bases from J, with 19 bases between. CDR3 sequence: CASSQQGFSSDNEQFF. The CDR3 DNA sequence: TGCGCCAGCAGCCAGCAGGGATTTTCCTCGGACAATGAGCAGTTCTTC. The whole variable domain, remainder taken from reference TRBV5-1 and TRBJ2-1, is KAGVTQTPRYLIKTRGQQVTLSCSPISGHRSVSWYQQTPGQGLQFLFEYFSETQRNKGNFPGRFSGRQFSNSRSEMNVSTLELGDSALYLCASSQQGFSSDNEQFFGPGTRLTVL.

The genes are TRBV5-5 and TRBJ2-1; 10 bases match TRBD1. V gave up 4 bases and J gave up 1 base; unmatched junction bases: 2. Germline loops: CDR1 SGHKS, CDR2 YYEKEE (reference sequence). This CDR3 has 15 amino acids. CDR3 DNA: TGTGCCAGCAGCCTGGGACAGGGGTCCTACAATGAGCAGTTCTTC. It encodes CASSLGQGSYNEQFF.

This CDR3 reads CASSSRPGQGEEQYF. CDR3 in DNA: TGTGCCAGCAGCTCCAGACCGGGACAGGGGGAAGAGCAGTACTTC. The chain carries TRBV9 and TRBJ2-7, with TRBD1 identical over 11 bases. Germline V gene lookup returns CDR1 SGDLS and CDR2 YYNGEE. There are 15 residues in the CDR3. With 4 bases clipped from V and 7 bases from J, the junction kept 10 bases outside the gene matches.

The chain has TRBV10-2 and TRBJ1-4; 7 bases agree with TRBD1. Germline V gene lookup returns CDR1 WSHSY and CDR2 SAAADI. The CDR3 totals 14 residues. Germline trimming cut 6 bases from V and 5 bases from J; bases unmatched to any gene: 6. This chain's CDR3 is CASRIGRGNEKLFF. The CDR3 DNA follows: TGCGCCAGCAGGATAGGCAGGGGGAATGAAAAACTGTTTTTT.

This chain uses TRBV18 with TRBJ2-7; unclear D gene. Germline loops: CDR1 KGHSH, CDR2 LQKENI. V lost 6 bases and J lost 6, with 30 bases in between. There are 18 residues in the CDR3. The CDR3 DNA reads TGTGCCAGCTCCCAAAAATCCGCGTTGAACCCTTTAGTGTCCGAGCAGTACTTC. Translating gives CASSQKSALNPLVSEQYF. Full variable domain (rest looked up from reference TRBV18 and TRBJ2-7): NAGVMQNPRHLVRRRGQEARLRCSPMKGHSHVYWYRQLPEEGLKFMVYLQKENIIDESGMPKERFSAEFPKEGPSILRIQQVVRGDSAAYFCASSQKSALNPLVSEQYFGPGTRLTVT.

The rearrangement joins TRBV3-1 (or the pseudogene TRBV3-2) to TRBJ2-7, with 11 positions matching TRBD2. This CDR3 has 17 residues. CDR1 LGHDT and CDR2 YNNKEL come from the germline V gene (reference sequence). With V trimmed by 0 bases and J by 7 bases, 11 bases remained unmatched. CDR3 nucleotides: TGTGCCAGCAGCCAAGATCTGACGGGACTAGCGGCCCTGGAGCAGTACTTC. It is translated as CASSQDLTGLAALEQYF.

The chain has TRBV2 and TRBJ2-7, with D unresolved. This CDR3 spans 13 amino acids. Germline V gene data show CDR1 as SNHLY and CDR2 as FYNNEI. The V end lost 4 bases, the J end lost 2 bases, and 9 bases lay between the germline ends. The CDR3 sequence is CASSGEAAYEQYF. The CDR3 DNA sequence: TGTGCCAGCAGTGGCGAGGCGGCCTACGAGCAGTACTTC.

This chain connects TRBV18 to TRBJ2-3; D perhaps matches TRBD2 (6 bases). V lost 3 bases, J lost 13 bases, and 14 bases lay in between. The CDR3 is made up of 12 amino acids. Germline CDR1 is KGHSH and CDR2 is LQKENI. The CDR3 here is CASSPKGLEEYF. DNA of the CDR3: TGTGCCAGCTCACCTAAGGGACTTGAAGAGTATTTT.

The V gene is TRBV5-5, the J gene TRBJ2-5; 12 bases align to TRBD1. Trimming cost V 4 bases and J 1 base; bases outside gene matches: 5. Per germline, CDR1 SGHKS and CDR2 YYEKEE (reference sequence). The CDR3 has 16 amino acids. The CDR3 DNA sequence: TGTGCCAGCAGCCTGGGACAGGGGGCGATCCAAGAGACCCAGTACTTC. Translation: CASSLGQGAIQETQYF.

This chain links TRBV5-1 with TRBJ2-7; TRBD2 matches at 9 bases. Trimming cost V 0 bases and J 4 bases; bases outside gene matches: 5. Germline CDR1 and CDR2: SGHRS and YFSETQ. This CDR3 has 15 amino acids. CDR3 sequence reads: CASSLVGLATYEQYF. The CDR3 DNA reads TGCGCCAGCAGCTTGGTGGGACTAGCAACGTACGAGCAGTACTTC.

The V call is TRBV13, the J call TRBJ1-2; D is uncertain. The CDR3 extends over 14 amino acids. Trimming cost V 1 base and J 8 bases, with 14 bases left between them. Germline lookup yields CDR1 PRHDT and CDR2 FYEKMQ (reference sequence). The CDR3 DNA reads TGTGCCAGCAGCTTAGCCACAGTTTATGGAGGCTACACCTTC. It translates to CASSLATVYGGYTF.

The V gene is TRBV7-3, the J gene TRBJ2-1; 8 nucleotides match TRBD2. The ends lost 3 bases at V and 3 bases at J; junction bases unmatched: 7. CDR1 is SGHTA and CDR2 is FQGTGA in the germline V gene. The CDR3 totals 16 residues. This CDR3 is CASSLVVRGDYNEQFF. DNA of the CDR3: TGTGCCAGCAGCTTGGTGGTGCGGGGGGACTACAATGAGCAGTTCTTC.

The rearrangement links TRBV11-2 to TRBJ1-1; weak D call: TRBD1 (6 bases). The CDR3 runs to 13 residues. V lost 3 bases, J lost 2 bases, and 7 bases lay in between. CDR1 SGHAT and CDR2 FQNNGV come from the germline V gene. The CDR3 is CASSFRGNTEAFF. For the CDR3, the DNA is TGTGCCAGCAGCTTCAGGGGAAACACTGAAGCTTTCTTT.

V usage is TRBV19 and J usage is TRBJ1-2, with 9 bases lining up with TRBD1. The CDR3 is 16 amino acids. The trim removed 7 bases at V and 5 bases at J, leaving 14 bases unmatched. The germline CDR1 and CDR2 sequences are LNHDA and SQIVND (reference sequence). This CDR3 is CASTPPGGQGLYGYTF. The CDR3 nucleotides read TGTGCCAGTACCCCACCGGGGGGACAGGGACTTTATGGCTACACCTTC.

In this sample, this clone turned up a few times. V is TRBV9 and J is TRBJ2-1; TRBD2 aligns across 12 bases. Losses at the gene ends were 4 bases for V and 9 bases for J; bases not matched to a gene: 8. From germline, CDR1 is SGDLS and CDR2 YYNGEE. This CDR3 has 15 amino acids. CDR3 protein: CASSHRTSGEGEQFF. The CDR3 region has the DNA TGTGCCAGCAGCCATCGGACTAGCGGGGAGGGTGAGCAGTTCTTC.

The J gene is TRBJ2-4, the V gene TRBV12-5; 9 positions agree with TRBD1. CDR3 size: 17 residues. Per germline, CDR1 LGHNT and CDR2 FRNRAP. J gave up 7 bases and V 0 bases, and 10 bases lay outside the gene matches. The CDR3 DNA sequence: TGTGCTAGTGGTTTGGTGGGACAGGGCCCTCGAGGGAACATTCAGTACTTC. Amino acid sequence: CASGLVGQGPRGNIQYF.